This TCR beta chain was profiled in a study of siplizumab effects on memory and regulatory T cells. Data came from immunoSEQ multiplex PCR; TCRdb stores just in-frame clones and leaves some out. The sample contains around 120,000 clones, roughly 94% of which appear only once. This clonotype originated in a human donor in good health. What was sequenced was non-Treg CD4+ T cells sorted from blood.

CDR3 residues: CASSEWDTQYF. CDR3 DNA: TGTGCCAGCAGTGAATGGGATACGCAGTATTTT. This chain uses TRBV25-1 with TRBJ2-3; D is unresolved. Per germline, CDR1 MGHDK and CDR2 SYGVNS. V dropped 1 base and J dropped 6 bases, with 2 bases sitting between them. This CDR3 comprises 11 residues.